This T cell receptor beta chain originates from a study of T cells after yellow fever vaccination. Study-wide results and caveats: A weaker but faster secondary response was observed, peaking on day 5 versus 15. The bulk population could contribute abundant contaminating clonotypes to FACS-sorted repertoires.

At least ten counts were recorded for this clonotype. Its specificity is unknown. By 5'RACE template switching, TCR cDNA was produced, with a universal primer site and UMIs added in the process. TCRdb re-analysed the 5' RACE reads in MiXCR, keeping a single row per CDR3 protein. The sample consists of around 350,000 distinct CDR3 sequences, about 6% of them appearing once. The starting material was PBMCs, obtained 5 days after the yellow fever booster vaccination. This clonotype originated in a man younger than 40 who received the YFV17D yellow fever vaccine.

CDR3 DNA: TGCGCCAGCCAGACTAGCGGGAACCTCAACGAGCAGTACTTC. It encodes CASQTSGNLNEQYF. The rearrangement uses TRBV5-1 and TRBJ2-7; TRBD2 matches 11 bases. The CDR3 loop spans 14 amino acids. From germline, CDR1 is SGHRS and CDR2 YFSETQ. V trimming: 7 bases; J trimming: 5 bases; junction bases outside the gene matches: 8.